This is a list of T cell receptor beta chains from one sample in a study of blood T cell repertoires in COVID-19. Some clones are missing from TCRdb's copy, which holds only in-frame ones; the method was immunoSEQ multiplex PCR. The table shows under 150,000 clones, with 87% occurring only once. The sequenced sample was peripheral blood. Receptor source: a woman between 35 and 50 years old with acute or convalescent COVID-19. CDR3s include the opening cysteine and the closing phenylalanine or tryptophan. A D gene is named only where the DNA matches it firmly. Only part of the rows carry a size: once, few, many, or a class if the clone is expanded.

clone_size cdr3_length j_call d_call v_call cdr3_nt cdr3_aa
. 15 TRBJ2-5 TRBD2 TRBV10-3 TGTGCCATCAGTGAGTCGGGGACTAGCGTAGAGACCCAGTACTTC CAISESGTSVETQYF
. 15 TRBJ2-7 . TRBV7-2 TGTGCCAGCAGTTTCCTGGGCCCTGATCACTACGAGCAGTACTTC CASSFLGPDHYEQYF
. 13 TRBJ2-7 . TRBV27 TGTGCCAGCAGTAAGCAGGGTTTCCACGAGCAGTACTTC CASSKQGFHEQYF
. 15 TRBJ1-4 . TRBV2 TGTGCCAGCAGTGAATGGACGGGGACTAATGAAAAACTGTTTTTT CASSEWTGTNEKLFF
few 16 TRBJ2-3 . TRBV3-1/TRBV3-2 TGTGCCAGCAGCCCTATTAGTGGTCCCCCCACAGATACGCAGTATTTT CASSPISGPPTDTQYF
few 11 TRBJ1-3 TRBD1 TRBV7-8 TGTGCCAGCACCCAGGGGGACACCATATATTTT CASTQGDTIYF
. 13 TRBJ2-1 . TRBV12-3/TRBV12-4 TGTGCCAGCGCCATCCCCGAGGAGAATGAGCAGTTCTTC CASAIPEENEQFF
. 14 TRBJ1-2 . TRBV18 TGTGCCAGCTCAACAACAGGGCCTAACTATGGCTACACCTTC CASSTTGPNYGYTF
. 15 TRBJ1-5 . TRBV11-2 TGTGCCAGCAGCAACTCTCTTGGTGGCAATCAGCCCCAGCATTTT CASSNSLGGNQPQHF
. 15 TRBJ1-2 . TRBV6-1 TGTGCCAGCAGTGAAGCTTCGGGGTACCCCTATGGCTACACCTTC CASSEASGYPYGYTF
. 16 TRBJ2-2 TRBD1 TRBV4-1 TGCGCCAGCAGGGGACAGGGGGCAGTCAGGACCGGGGAGCTGTTTTTT CASRGQGAVRTGELFF
. 11 TRBJ2-3 . TRBV5-1 TGCGCCAGCAGCCGGGAGGATACGCAGTATTTT CASSREDTQYF
. 15 TRBJ1-2 TRBD1 TRBV5-1 TGCGCCAGCAGCACAAGCACGACAGGGACGGAAGGCTACACCTTC CASSTSTTGTEGYTF
. 17 TRBJ1-5 . TRBV4-2 TGTGCCAGCAGCCAAGTTTGGGAGAAACATAGCAATCAGCCCCAGCATTTT CASSQVWEKHSNQPQHF
. 13 TRBJ1-4 . TRBV18 TGTGCCAGCTCACGTGGACAGAGTGAAAAACTGTTTTTT CASSRGQSEKLFF
. 14 TRBJ1-2 . TRBV6-5 TGTGCCAGCAACCGCGCAGGCAGGGTGGGTGGCTACACCTTC CASNRAGRVGGYTF
. 17 TRBJ2-3 TRBD2 TRBV7-3 TGTGCCAGCAGCTCCGGATGGCCTAGCGGGGGAAAAGATACGCAGTATTTT CASSSGWPSGGKDTQYF
. 17 TRBJ1-1 . TRBV21-1 TGTGCCAGCAGCAATCCGGGACAGGGAATTATGAACACTGAAGCTTTCTTT CASSNPGQGIMNTEAFF
. 17 TRBJ1-2 . TRBV11-2 TGTGCCAGCAGCTTAGCCCCGGGGGGACAATGGGGGTATGGCTACACCTTC CASSLAPGGQWGYGYTF
. 14 TRBJ2-7 . TRBV25-1 TGTGCCAGCAGTGAACCAGTACTGACGGGGGAGCAGTACTTC CASSEPVLTGEQYF
. 18 TRBJ2-1 TRBD2 TRBV27 TGTGCCAGCAGTTTAGGGACTAGCGGGAGTGTCACCTACAATGAGCAGTTCTTC CASSLGTSGSVTYNEQFF
. 11 TRBJ2-1 . TRBV20-1 TGCAGTGCTAGATCGGGAAATAAGCAGTTCTTC CSARSGNKQFF
. 15 TRBJ1-2 TRBD1 TRBV9 TGTGCCAGCAGTCCTAGGGACAGGGGAATGAATGGCTACACCTTC CASSPRDRGMNGYTF